What follows is one T cell receptor (beta chain) and its context. Antigen unknown. These data belong to a study of blood T cells in healthy people across ages. Study-level findings and limits: A strong correlation was found between TCR beta diversity and the percentage of naive T cells. Estimates of diversity drawn from one million T cells were considered underestimates.

Trimming took 2 bases from V and 2 from J, leaving 7 bases between them. In germline, CDR1 is DFQATT, CDR2 SNEGSKA (reference sequence). This CDR3 is built from 13 residues. For the second PCR, which ran for about 7 to 11 cycles, a sample-barcoded 5' primer and a J-beta primer mix were used. Each of the cDNA molecules was tagged by a template-switch adaptor with 12 random nucleotides. A single record per CDR3 protein comes from TCRdb applying MiXCR to the 5' RACE reads. The table records approximately 850,000 distinct CDR3 sequences, around 45% of them present only once. The chain links TRBV20-1 to TRBJ1-5; D remains ambiguous. The sample consisted of blood. The sequence derives from a man aged 55 to 70 in good health. The CDR3 coding sequence is TGCAGTGCTAGAACGGCGGGCAATCAGCCCCAGCATTTT. Encoded protein: CSARTAGNQPQHF.